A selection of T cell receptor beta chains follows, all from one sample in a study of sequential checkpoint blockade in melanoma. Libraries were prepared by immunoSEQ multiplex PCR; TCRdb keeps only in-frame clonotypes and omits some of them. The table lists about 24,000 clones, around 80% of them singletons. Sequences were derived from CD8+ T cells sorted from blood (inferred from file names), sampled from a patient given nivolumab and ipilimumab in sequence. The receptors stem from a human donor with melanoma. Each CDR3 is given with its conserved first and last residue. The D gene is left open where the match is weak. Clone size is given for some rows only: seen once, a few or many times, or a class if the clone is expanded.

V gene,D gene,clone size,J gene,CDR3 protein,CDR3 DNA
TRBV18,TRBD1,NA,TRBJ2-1,CASSPLTGDNEQFF,TGTGCCAGCTCACCCCTCACAGGGGACAATGAGCAGTTCTTC
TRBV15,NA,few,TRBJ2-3,CATSSDISSTDTQYF,TGTGCCACCAGCAGCGACATTTCGAGCACAGATACGCAGTATTTT
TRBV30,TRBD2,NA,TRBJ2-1,CAWSGTSGYNEQFF,TGTGCCTGGAGTGGGACTAGCGGGTACAATGAGCAGTTCTTC
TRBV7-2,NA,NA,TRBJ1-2,CASSSDTLMGGYTF,TGTGCCAGCAGCTCCGACACCTTGATGGGTGGCTACACCTTC
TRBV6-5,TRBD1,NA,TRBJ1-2,CASSTRTGNGYTF,TGTGCCAGCAGTACCAGGACAGGGAATGGCTACACCTTC
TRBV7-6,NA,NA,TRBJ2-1,CASSLGGIEQFF,TGTGCCAGCAGCTTAGGGGGCATTGAGCAGTTCTTC
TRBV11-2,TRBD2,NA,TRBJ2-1,CASSLGTTSGAYNEQFF,TGTGCCAGCAGCTTGGGGACAACTAGCGGAGCTTACAATGAGCAGTTCTTC
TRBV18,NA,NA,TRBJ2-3,CASSPGLSDTQYF,TGTGCCAGCTCGCCGGGACTCTCAGATACGCAGTATTTT
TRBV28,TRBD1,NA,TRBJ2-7,CASSRQGPYEQYF,TGTGCCAGCAGCCGACAGGGGCCCTACGAGCAGTACTTC
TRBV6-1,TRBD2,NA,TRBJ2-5,CASSEGARAAGEGTQYF,TGTGCCAGCAGTGAAGGGGCCCGAGCAGCGGGAGAGGGGACCCAGTACTTC
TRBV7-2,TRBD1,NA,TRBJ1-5,CASSGHTGGNQPQHF,TGTGCCAGCAGCGGGCATACAGGGGGGAATCAGCCCCAGCATTTT
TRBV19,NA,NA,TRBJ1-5,CASSRSTGSEQPQHF,TGTGCCAGTAGTCGCTCCACAGGGTCGGAACAGCCCCAGCATTTT
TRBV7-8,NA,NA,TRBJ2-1,CASSPFQTTLVGLYNEQFF,TGTGCCAGCAGCCCTTTTCAGACTACCTTGGTTGGCCTTTACAATGAGCAGTTCTTC
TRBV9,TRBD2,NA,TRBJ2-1,CASSVETPGLAGGTSSYNEQFF,TGTGCCAGCAGCGTAGAGACTCCGGGACTAGCGGGAGGGACCAGCTCCTACAATGAGCAGTTCTTC
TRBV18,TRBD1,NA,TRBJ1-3,CASSPGQAGNTIYF,TGTGCCAGCTCACCAGGACAGGCTGGAAACACCATATATTTT
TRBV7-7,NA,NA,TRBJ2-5,CASSLNRAVQETQYF,TGTGCTAGCAGCTTAAACAGGGCCGTCCAAGAGACCCAGTACTTC
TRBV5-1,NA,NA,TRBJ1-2,CASSLSRVEGYTF,TGCGCCAGCAGCTTGTCCAGGGTAGAGGGCTACACCTTC
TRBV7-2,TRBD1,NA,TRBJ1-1,CASSSAGTGYTEAFF,TGTGCCAGCAGCTCCGCCGGGACAGGGTACACTGAAGCTTTCTTT
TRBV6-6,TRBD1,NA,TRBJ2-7,CATGTVGRYEQYF,TGTGCCACCGGGACAGTAGGTCGGTACGAGCAGTACTTC
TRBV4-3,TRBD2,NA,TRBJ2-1,CASSQGSPSGGNEQFF,TGCGCCAGCAGCCAAGGTTCCCCTTCGGGGGGCAATGAGCAGTTCTTC
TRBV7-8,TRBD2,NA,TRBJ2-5,CASSLGTSGRARETQYF,TGTGCCAGCAGCCTCGGGACTAGCGGGAGGGCCCGGGAGACCCAGTACTTC
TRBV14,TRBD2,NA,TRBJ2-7,CASKPLAGVREQYF,TGTGCCAGCAAACCCCTAGCGGGAGTTAGGGAGCAGTACTTC
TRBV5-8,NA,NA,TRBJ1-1,CASKRQFWVNTEAFF,TGTGCCAGCAAGAGACAATTTTGGGTGAACACTGAAGCTTTCTTT
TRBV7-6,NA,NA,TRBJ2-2,CASAPQEGTGELFF,TGTGCCAGCGCCCCTCAAGAGGGCACCGGGGAGCTGTTTTTT
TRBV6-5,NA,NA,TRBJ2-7,CASSPRGYEQYF,TGTGCCAGCAGTCCCAGGGGCTACGAGCAGTACTTC
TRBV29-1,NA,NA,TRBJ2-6,CSVDVAGANVLTF,TGCAGCGTTGACGTAGCTGGGGCCAACGTCCTGACTTTC
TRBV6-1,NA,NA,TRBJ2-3,CATCYPVGDTQYF,TGTGCCACCTGTTATCCCGTCGGGGATACGCAGTATTTT
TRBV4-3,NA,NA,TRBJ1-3,CASSQVGGLSSGNTIYF,TGCGCCAGCAGCCAAGTTGGTGGGCTGAGCTCTGGAAACACCATATATTTT
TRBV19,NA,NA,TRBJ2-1,CASSIESSDGYNEQFF,TGTGCCAGTAGTATAGAAAGCAGCGATGGTTACAATGAGCAGTTCTTC
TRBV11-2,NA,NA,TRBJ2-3,CASSLVGRVKADTQYF,TGTGCCAGCAGCTTAGTAGGCAGGGTGAAGGCAGATACGCAGTATTTT
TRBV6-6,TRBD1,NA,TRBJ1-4,CASSYYRDREEKLFF,TGTGCCAGCAGTTACTACCGGGACAGGGAAGAAAAACTGTTTTTT
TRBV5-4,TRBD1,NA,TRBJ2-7,CASSLGGTGGPYEQYF,TGTGCCAGCAGCTTGGGGGGAACAGGGGGCCCCTACGAGCAGTACTTC
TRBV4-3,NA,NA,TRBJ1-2,CASSQQTGSVYGYTF,TGCGCCAGCAGCCAACAAACAGGATCCGTCTATGGCTACACCTTC
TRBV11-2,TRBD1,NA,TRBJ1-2,CASSFTGAAFYGYTF,TGTGCCAGCAGCTTTACAGGGGCGGCGTTTTATGGCTACACCTTC
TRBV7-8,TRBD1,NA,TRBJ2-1,CASSFQDRGNEQFF,TGTGCCAGCAGCTTCCAGGACAGGGGCAATGAGCAGTTCTTC
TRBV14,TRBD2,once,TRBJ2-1,CASSQYTSGRGEQFF,TGTGCCAGCAGCCAATATACTAGCGGGAGAGGCGAGCAGTTCTTC
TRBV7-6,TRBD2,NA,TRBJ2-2,CASNLRPGTSGRFTGELFF,TGTGCCAGCAACCTCCGCCCCGGGACTAGCGGGAGGTTCACCGGGGAGCTGTTTTTT
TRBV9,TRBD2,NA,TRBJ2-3,CASSVLPAGEVDTQYF,TGTGCCAGCAGCGTATTACCAGCGGGAGAGGTAGATACGCAGTATTTT
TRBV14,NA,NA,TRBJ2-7,CASSQATALGVYEQYF,TGTGCCAGCAGCCAAGCAACAGCCCTCGGGGTCTACGAGCAGTACTTC
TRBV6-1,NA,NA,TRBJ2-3,CASRMSGAGTDTQYF,TGTGCCAGCAGAATGTCAGGGGCTGGCACAGATACGCAGTATTTT
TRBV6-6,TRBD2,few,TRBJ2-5,CASSRTSGRSETQYF,TGTGCCAGCAGTCGGACTAGCGGGAGATCAGAGACCCAGTACTTC
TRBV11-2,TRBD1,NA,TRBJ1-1,CASSLTGRTTEAFF,TGTGCCAGCAGTTTGACAGGGAGGACCACTGAAGCTTTCTTT
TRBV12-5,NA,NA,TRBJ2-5,CASGGGEGGLETQYF,TGTGCTAGTGGTGGGGGGGAGGGGGGACTGGAGACCCAGTACTTC
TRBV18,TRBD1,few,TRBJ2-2,CASSRQGRELFF,TGTGCCAGCTCACGACAGGGCCGGGAGCTGTTTTTT
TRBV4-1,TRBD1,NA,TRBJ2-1,CASSQDGTGGAKTNEQFF,TGCGCCAGCAGCCAAGATGGGACAGGGGGCGCAAAGACCAATGAGCAGTTCTTC
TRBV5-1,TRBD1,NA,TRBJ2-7,CASSLLPGQNYEQYF,TGCGCCAGCAGCTTGTTACCGGGACAGAACTACGAGCAGTACTTC
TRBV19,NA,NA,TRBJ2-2,CASKEGGRDTGELFF,TGTGCCAGTAAGGAAGGGGGACGGGACACCGGGGAGCTGTTTTTT
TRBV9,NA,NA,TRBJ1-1,CASSVDQGMNTEAFF,TGTGCCAGCAGCGTAGATCAGGGAATGAACACTGAAGCTTTCTTT